This TCR beta chain came from a study of technical replicates of blood from a handful of donors. Sequencing used immunoSEQ multiplex PCR; TCRdb keeps in-frame clones, though not all of them. The sample carries tens of thousands of clones, about nine tenths recorded once. The germline V and J ends were trimmed by 4 bases and 4 bases, with 7 bases remaining between them. The CDR3 length is 12 residues. Per germline, CDR1 MGHDK and CDR2 SYGVNS. The V call is TRBV25-1, the J call TRBJ1-2; D is unresolved. The source of this sequence is a human donor in good health. Sequencing used T cells isolated from PBMCs. CDR3 bases: TGTGCCAGCAGTGGACAAGTCTATGGCTACACCTTC. Encoded protein: CASSGQVYGYTF.